These 2 T cell receptor beta chains originate from one sample sequenced in a study of shared clonotypes between healthy human individuals. Sequencing used immunoSEQ multiplex PCR; TCRdb keeps in-frame clones, though not all of them. The table lists millions of clones, approximately 95% of them singletons. Naive CD8 cells were CD45RO-negative, positively selected for CCR7, excluding terminally differentiated effector memory CD45RA+ cells. Sequenced input: naive CD8+ T cells sorted from blood. All receptors come from a man younger than 35 in good health.

The V gene is TRBV28, the J gene TRBJ1-5; no firm D call. Germline assignment: CDR1 MDHEN and CDR2 SYDVKM. This CDR3 contains 13 residues. V lost 3 bases and J 4 bases, leaving 7 bases between the germline ends. CDR3 bases: TGTGCCAGCAGTTTTGGGATAAATCAGCCCCAGCATTTT. Encoded protein: CASSFGINQPQHF.

V gene TRBV28 combines with J gene TRBJ2-1, with 9 nucleotides matching TRBD2. The CDR3 is made up of 18 amino acids. Germline V gene sequence: CDR1 MDHEN, CDR2 SYDVKM. Germline trimming cut 6 bases from V and 7 bases from J; bases unmatched to any gene: 19. The CDR3 bases are TGTGCCAGCAGCATAGCCCCAACCGGGACTAGCTATGGAAATGAGCAGTTCTTC. Protein product: CASSIAPTGTSYGNEQFF. Drawing the rest from reference TRBV28 and TRBJ2-1, the complete variable domain is DVKVTQSSRYLVKRTGEKVFLECVQDMDHENMFWYRQDPGLGLRLIYFSYDVKMKEKGDIPEGYSVSREKKERFSLILESASTNQTSMYLCASSIAPTGTSYGNEQFFGPGTRLTVL.